A single sample gave rise to the 24 T cell receptor beta chains below, sequenced in a study of regulatory T cells in long-lasting Graves disease. Building the TCR beta libraries relied on iRepertoire HTBI primers, and CDR3 regions underwent Arm-PCR. TCRdb reanalysed the multiplex PCR reads using MiXCR and keeps one entry per CDR3 protein. In the table there are about 470,000 distinct CDR3 sequences, roughly 21% of which are singletons. The sample's time point: persistent/refractory GD, antithyroid drugs over 5 years with positive TRAb. Making the TCR library involved RNA that had been extracted from PBMCs. Specimen: peripheral blood mononuclear cells (PBMCs), collected when the disease was refractory, from a patient treated with antithyroid drugs. The receptors were gathered from a female donor with Graves disease.

This clonotype was detected ten times or more. The chain combines TRBV7-2 with TRBJ1-1, with D uncertain. The CDR3 is 15 amino acids. V was pared by 0 bases and J by 6 bases, with 14 bases between. Germline V gene data show CDR1 as SGHTA and CDR2 as FQGNSA. In DNA, the CDR3 is TGTGCCAGCAGCTTAGCAGGTCTGGTAAACGCTGAAGCTTTCTTT. It translates to CASSLAGLVNAEAFF.

This clonotype was detected many times. The gene calls are TRBV20-1 and TRBJ2-7; D is possibly TRBD1 (6 bases). The CDR3 contains 14 residues. The germline CDR1 and CDR2 sequences are DFQATT and SNEGSKA (reference sequence). V lost 4 bases and J lost 3, with 16 bases in between. The CDR3 is CSAKGQTKVYEQYF. The CDR3 DNA sequence: TGCAGTGCTAAAGGACAGACAAAAGTCTACGAGCAGTACTTC.

This clonotype was recorded many times. The chain recombines TRBV7-8 with TRBJ2-7; D possibly corresponds to TRBD1 (6 bases). V lost 7 bases to trimming and J lost 0 bases, with 13 bases between them. The CDR3 spans 14 residues. The germline gives CDR1 SGHVS, CDR2 FQNEAQ. The CDR3 bases are TGTGCCAGCATCCCGAGGGACAACTCCTACGAGCAGTACTTC. Translated, it gives CASIPRDNSYEQYF.

The CDR3 DNA reads as TGTGCCACCAAGACCTCCAGCACCTACGAGCAGTACTTC. It yields the protein CATKTSSTYEQYF. The chain has TRBV19 and TRBJ2-7; D is undetermined. Per the germline V gene, CDR1 is LNHDA and CDR2 is SQIVND (reference sequence). This CDR3 is built from 13 residues. Trimming shortened V by 10 bases and J by 2 bases, and 15 bases separated the two germline ends.

This clonotype has at least ten counts. This chain joins TRBV28 and TRBJ1-2, with TRBD1 matching over 11 bases. Germline-derived CDR1 and CDR2 are MDHEN and SYDVKM. The CDR3 has 14 amino acids. The junction had 7 bases not matched to a gene; V was cut back by 6 bases and J by 7 bases. The CDR3 spells CASRLGQGASGYTF. For the CDR3, the DNA is TGTGCCAGCAGGTTAGGACAGGGGGCAAGTGGCTACACCTTC.

This clonotype was observed many times. This chain joins TRBV7-8 and TRBJ2-7; TRBD1 agrees at 7 bases. V lost 5 bases and J lost 1; bases outside the gene matches: 14. Germline values: CDR1 SGHVS, CDR2 FQNEAQ. There are 17 residues in the CDR3. The CDR3, as DNA: TGTGCCAGCAGCGCACTAGTGGCACAGGGGAGTTCCTACGAGCAGTACTTC. It encodes CASSALVAQGSSYEQYF. The full variable domain, its missing parts supplied by reference TRBV7-8 and TRBJ2-7, is GAGVSQSPRYKVAKRGQDVALRCDPISGHVSLFWYQQALGQGPEFLTYFQNEAQLDKSGLPSDRFFAERPEGSVSTLKIQRTQQEDSAVYLCASSALVAQGSSYEQYFGPGTRLTVT.

The J gene is TRBJ2-5, the V gene TRBV29-1; D unclear. Germline V gene sequence: CDR1 SQVTM, CDR2 ANQGSEA. Trimming cost V 4 bases and J 2 bases, with 5 bases left between them. The CDR3 spans 11 residues. The CDR3 region has the DNA TGCAGCGTTGCAAAGCAAGAGACCCAGTACTTC. It codes for CSVAKQETQYF. Filled out from reference TRBV29-1 and TRBJ2-5, the complete variable domain reads SAVISQKPSRDICQRGTSLTIQCQVDSQVTMMFWYRQQPGQSLTLIATANQGSEATYESGFVIDKFPISRPNLTFSTLTVSNMSPEDSSIYLCSVAKQETQYFGPGTRLLVL.

This chain links TRBV19 with TRBJ2-7; tentatively, D is TRBD1 (6 bases). Germline V gene data show CDR1 as LNHDA and CDR2 as SQIVND (reference sequence). The CDR3 has 15 amino acids. The V gene lost 5 bases and the J gene lost 4 bases, with 18 bases spanning the gap. This chain's CDR3 is CASSASPGESYEQYF. CDR3 nucleotides: TGTGCCAGTAGTGCCTCCCCAGGGGAGTCATACGAGCAGTACTTC.

The rearrangement joins TRBV20-1 to TRBJ1-5, with D maybe TRBD1 (5 bases). The CDR3 has 13 residues. CDR1 and CDR2 (germline): DFQATT, SNEGSKA (reference sequence). Trimming took off 6 bases at V and 7 bases at J, with 16 bases between the two ends. The CDR3 region has the DNA TGCAGTGCGGTGGACACCCCCGAGCAGCCCCAGCATTTT. Its protein product is CSAVDTPEQPQHF.

This clonotype was detected once. The chain uses TRBV29-1 and TRBJ1-1, with D hard to call. Trimming cost V 3 bases and J 4 bases, with 15 bases left between them. CDR1 is SQVTM, CDR2 ANQGSEA, per germline. This CDR3 has 14 residues. The CDR3 here is CSVDFRLWGTEAFF. DNA for the CDR3: TGCAGCGTTGACTTCCGTCTGTGGGGCACTGAAGCTTTCTTT.

V gene TRBV12-3 or TRBV12-4 combines with J gene TRBJ1-1; TRBD1 agrees at 7 bases. V lost 5 bases, J lost 0 bases, and 21 bases stayed unmatched. There are 20 residues in the CDR3. CDR3 loop: CASSPRQGGLSRTLNTEAFF. The CDR3 DNA reads as TGTGCCAGCAGTCCCCGACAGGGCGGGTTGTCAAGGACCCTGAACACTGAAGCTTTCTTT.

On this clonotype itself: The junction does not match germline at one end; this may be a read error. The DNA for the CDR3 is TGCGCCGGCAGCTGGACAGGGGAAGGAGCTAATGAAAAACTGTTTTTT. Its translation: CAGSWTGEGANEKLFF. The chain joins TRBV5-1 to TRBJ1-4; 9 bases map to TRBD1. Germline V CDR1 and CDR2: SGHRS, YFSETQ. The CDR3 runs 16 residues.

In its sample, this clonotype was seen many times. The chain carries TRBV28 and TRBJ2-2; TRBD1 might be the D (5 bases). Between the trimmed V and J ends, which lost 5 bases and 0 bases, there was a span of 16 bases. The V gene's germline CDR1 is MDHEN and CDR2 SYDVKM. This CDR3 spans 17 amino acids. The CDR3 sequence is CASSLQAPTANTGELFF. CDR3 bases: TGTGCCAGCAGTCTCCAAGCTCCGACAGCGAACACCGGGGAGCTGTTTTTT.

The CDR3 loop is CASSMSGAGSNTEAFF. The CDR3 bases are TGTGCCAGTAGTATGTCGGGGGCTGGTTCGAACACTGAAGCTTTCTTT. The chain has TRBV19 and TRBJ1-1, with a tentative D call TRBD1 (6 bases). The CDR3 runs 16 residues. The V gene lost 3 bases and the J gene lost 1 base, with 15 bases spanning the gap. CDR1 and CDR2 (germline): LNHDA, SQIVND (reference sequence).

This clonotype was seen many times. The genes are TRBV12-3 or TRBV12-4 and TRBJ1-4; D is undetermined. The ends were cut back, 5 bases at V and 8 bases at J, with 12 bases in the middle. The CDR3 is 13 amino acids. The chain's CDR3 is CASSLPNGEKLFF. Here the CDR3 DNA reads TGTGCCAGCAGTCTCCCAAATGGGGAAAAACTGTTTTTT.

This chain links TRBV7-9 with TRBJ1-1; D possibly corresponds to TRBD1 (5 bases). In germline, CDR1 is SEHNR, CDR2 FQNEAQ (reference sequence). The CDR3 runs to 15 residues. Trimming left V 1 base short and J 4 bases short, with 13 bases between. CDR3 sequence reads: CASSLGSGNSTEAFF. CDR3 DNA sequence: TGTGCCAGCAGCTTAGGCTCAGGGAATAGCACTGAAGCTTTCTTT.

With respect to this clonotype: A read error may produce the germline difference seen at one junction end. This sequence joins TRBV10-3 and TRBJ2-7, with 10 positions matching TRBD2. The germline V gene encodes CDR1 ENHRY and CDR2 SYGVKD. The CDR3 length is 17 residues. CDR3 DNA sequence: TGTGCCATCAGTGAAGCCCTACAACTAGCGGGGACCTACGGGCAGTACTTC. It specifies CAISEALQLAGTYGQYF.

This clonotype was observed many times. The chain is built from TRBV9 and TRBJ2-5; no clear D gene. V lost 4 bases and J lost 0, with 10 bases in between. Germline V gene sequence: CDR1 SGDLS, CDR2 YYNGEE. This CDR3 has 14 residues. In DNA form, the CDR3 reads TGTGCCAGCAGCCCTCCCCAGGACCAAGAGACCCAGTACTTC. This translates into CASSPPQDQETQYF. Filled out from reference TRBV9 and TRBJ2-5, the complete variable domain reads DSGVTQTPKHLITATGQRVTLRCSPRSGDLSVYWYQQSLDQGLQFLIQYYNGEERAKGNILERFSAQQFPDLHSELNLSSLELGDSALYFCASSPPQDQETQYFGPGTRLLVL.

The chain couples TRBV10-3 to TRBJ1-3; D is undetermined. The germline CDR1 and CDR2 sequences are ENHRY and SYGVKD. This CDR3 is 13 amino acids long. V dropped 7 bases and J dropped 2 bases, with 9 bases sitting between them. CDR3 in amino acids: CAITGIAGNTIYF. In nucleotides, the CDR3 is TGTGCCATCACGGGGATAGCTGGAAACACCATATATTTT.

Comments on this clonotype: A clone one base away is much larger, so this may be a read error. A read error is likely, as this CDR3 ends without the conserved phenylalanine or tryptophan. The chain joins TRBV12-3 or TRBV12-4 to TRBJ1-2; D unresolved. The CDR3 is 11 amino acids. The V gene lost 10 bases and the J gene lost 2 bases, with 8 bases spanning the gap. The CDR3 region is CAIFENYGYTS. CDR3 coding DNA: TGTGCCATCTTCGAGAACTATGGCTACACCTCC.

This chain connects TRBV2 to TRBJ1-5, with D possibly TRBD1 on 5 matching bases. Looked up from germline, CDR1 is SNHLY and CDR2 is FYNNEI. V was cut by 6 bases and J by 11 bases, with 14 bases left in between. The CDR3 spans 12 residues. The CDR3 DNA sequence: TGTGCCAGCAGCGCGGGGGTTCGGGCCCAGCATTTT. Amino acids: CASSAGVRAQHF.

This clonotype was seen once. A much larger clone lies a single base off, so this may be a read error. This chain links TRBV7-2 with TRBJ1-1, with D possibly TRBD1 on 5 matching bases. Germline loops: CDR1 SGHTA, CDR2 FQGNSA. Trimming took 3 bases from V and 0 from J, leaving 14 bases between them. The CDR3 is 16 amino acids. DNA for the CDR3: TGTACCAGCAGCTTGGGATACAGGATAATGAACACTGAAGCTTTCTTT. It yields the protein CTSSLGYRIMNTEAFF.

This clonotype was detected only a few times. This sequence joins TRBV12-3 or TRBV12-4 and TRBJ1-2, with no clear D. This CDR3 contains 15 residues. The V and J ends lost 3 bases and 5 bases respectively, with 16 bases between them. The CDR3 DNA reads as TGTGCCAGCAGTTTCGGAGTGGTCCAACAGTATGGCTACACCTTC. This codes for CASSFGVVQQYGYTF.

Ten or more counts support this clonotype. The chain carries TRBV20-1 and TRBJ1-5; D gene uncertain. The CDR3 runs 13 residues. The V gene lost 6 bases and the J gene lost 2 bases, with 11 bases spanning the gap. CDR1 is DFQATT, CDR2 SNEGSKA, per germline (reference sequence). In nucleotides, the CDR3 is TGCAGTGCGGGGATTAGTGGCAATCAGCCCCAGCATTTT. As protein: CSAGISGNQPQHF.